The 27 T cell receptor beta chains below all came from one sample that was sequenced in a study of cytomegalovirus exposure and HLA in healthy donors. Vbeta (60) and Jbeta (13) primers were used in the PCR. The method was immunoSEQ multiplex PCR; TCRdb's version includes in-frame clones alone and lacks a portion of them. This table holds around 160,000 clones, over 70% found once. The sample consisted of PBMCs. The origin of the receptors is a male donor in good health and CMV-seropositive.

CDR3 sequence: CASSHRTSNYNEQFF. The DNA of the CDR3 is TGTGCCAGCAGCCACAGGACTAGCAATTACAATGAGCAGTTCTTC. This chain joins TRBV2 and TRBJ2-1; 8 bases are shared with TRBD2. V was pared by 6 bases and J by 4 bases, with 8 bases of the junction left unmatched. Germline V gene sequence: CDR1 SNHLY, CDR2 FYNNEI. The length of the CDR3 is 15 residues.

CDR3 in amino acids: CASSVEGGQLGYGYTF. The CDR3 DNA sequence: TGTGCCAGCAGCGTAGAGGGAGGGCAACTAGGCTATGGCTACACCTTC. The chain uses TRBV9 and TRBJ1-2; D is uncertain. Trimming took 0 bases from V and 4 from J, leaving 16 bases between them. The CDR3 totals 16 residues. Germline assignment: CDR1 SGDLS and CDR2 YYNGEE.

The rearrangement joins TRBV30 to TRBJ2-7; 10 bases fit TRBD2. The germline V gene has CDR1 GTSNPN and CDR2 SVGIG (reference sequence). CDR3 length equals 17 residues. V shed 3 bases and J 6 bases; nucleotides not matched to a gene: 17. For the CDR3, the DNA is TGTGCCTGGAGGATCCCGGGAACTAGCGGGGCAGGGTTCGAGCAGTACTTC. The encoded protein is CAWRIPGTSGAGFEQYF. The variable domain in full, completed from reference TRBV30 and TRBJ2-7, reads SQTIHQWPATLVQPVGSPLSLECTVEGTSNPNLYWYRQAAGRGLQLLFYSVGIGQISSEVPQNLSASRPQDRQFILSSKKLLLSDSGFYLCAWRIPGTSGAGFEQYFGPGTRLTVT.

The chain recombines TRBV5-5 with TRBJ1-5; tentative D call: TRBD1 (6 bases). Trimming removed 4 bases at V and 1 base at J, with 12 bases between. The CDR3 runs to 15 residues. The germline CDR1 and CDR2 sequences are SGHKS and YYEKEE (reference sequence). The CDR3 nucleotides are TGTGCCAGCAGCATCAGGGGCTACAGCAATCAGCCCCAGCATTTT. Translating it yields CASSIRGYSNQPQHF.

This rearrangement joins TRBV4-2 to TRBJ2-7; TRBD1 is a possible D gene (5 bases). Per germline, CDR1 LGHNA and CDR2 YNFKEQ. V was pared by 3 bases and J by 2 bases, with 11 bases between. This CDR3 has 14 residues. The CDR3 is CASSQDQTAYEQYF. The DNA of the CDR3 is TGTGCCAGCAGCCAGGACCAGACAGCCTACGAGCAGTACTTC.

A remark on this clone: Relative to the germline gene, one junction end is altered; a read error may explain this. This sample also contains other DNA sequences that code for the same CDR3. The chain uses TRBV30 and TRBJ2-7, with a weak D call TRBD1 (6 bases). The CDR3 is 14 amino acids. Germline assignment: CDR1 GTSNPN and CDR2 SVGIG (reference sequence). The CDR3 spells CAWSGDTSSYEQYF. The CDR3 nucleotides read TGTGCCTGGAGTGGGGACACTTCTTCCTATGAGCAGTACTTC.

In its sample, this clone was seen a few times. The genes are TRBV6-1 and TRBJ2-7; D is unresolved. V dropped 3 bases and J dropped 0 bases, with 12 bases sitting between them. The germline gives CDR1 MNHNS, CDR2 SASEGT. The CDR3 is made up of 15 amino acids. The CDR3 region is CASSDAGTSSYEQYF. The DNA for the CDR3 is TGTGCCAGCAGTGACGCAGGTACCAGCTCCTACGAGCAGTACTTC.

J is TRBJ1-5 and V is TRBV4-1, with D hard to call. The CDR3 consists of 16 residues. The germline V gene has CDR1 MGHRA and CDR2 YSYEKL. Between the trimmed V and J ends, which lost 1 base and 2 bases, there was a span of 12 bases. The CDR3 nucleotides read TGCGCCAGCAGCCAAGCTGTCCGTACGGGCAATCAGCCCCAGCATTTT. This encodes CASSQAVRTGNQPQHF.

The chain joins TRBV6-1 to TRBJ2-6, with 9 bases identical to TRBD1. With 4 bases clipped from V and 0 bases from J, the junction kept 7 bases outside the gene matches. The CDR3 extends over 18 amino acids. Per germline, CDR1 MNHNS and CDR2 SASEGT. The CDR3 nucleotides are TGTGCCAGCAGTGGGGGACAGGGATCCTTCTCTGGGGCCAACGTCCTGACTTTC. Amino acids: CASSGGQGSFSGANVLTF.

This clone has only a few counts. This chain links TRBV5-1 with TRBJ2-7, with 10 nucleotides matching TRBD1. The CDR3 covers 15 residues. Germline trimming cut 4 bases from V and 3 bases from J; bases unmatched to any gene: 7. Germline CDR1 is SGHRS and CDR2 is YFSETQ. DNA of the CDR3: TGCGCCAGCAGCGAAGCTGGGACAGGGGTCTACGAGCAGTACTTC. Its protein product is CASSEAGTGVYEQYF.

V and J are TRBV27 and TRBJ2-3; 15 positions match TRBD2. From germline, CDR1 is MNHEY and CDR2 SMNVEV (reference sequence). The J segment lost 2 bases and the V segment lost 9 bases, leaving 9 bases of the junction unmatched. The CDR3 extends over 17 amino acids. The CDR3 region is CASSGLAGGLYTDTQYF. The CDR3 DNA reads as TGTGCCAGTTCGGGACTAGCGGGGGGTCTTTACACAGATACGCAGTATTTT.

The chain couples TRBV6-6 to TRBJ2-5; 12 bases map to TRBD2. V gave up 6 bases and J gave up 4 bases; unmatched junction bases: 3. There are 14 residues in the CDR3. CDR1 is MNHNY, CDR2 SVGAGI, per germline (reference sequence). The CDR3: CASSLGLAGETQYF. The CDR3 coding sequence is TGTGCCAGCAGCCTGGGACTAGCGGGAGAGACCCAGTACTTC.

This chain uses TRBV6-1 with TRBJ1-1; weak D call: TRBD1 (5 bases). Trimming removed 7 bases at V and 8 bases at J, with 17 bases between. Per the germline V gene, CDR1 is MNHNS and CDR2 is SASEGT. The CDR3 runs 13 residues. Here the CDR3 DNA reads TGTGCCAGCATCCGGGAGAGGGGACGGGAAGCTTTCTTT. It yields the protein CASIRERGREAFF.

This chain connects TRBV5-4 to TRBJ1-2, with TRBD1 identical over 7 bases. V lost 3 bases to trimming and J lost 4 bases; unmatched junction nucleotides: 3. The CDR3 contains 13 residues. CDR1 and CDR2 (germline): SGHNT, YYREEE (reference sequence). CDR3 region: CASSSGQSYGYTF. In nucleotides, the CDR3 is TGTGCCAGCAGCTCGGGACAGAGCTATGGCTACACCTTC.

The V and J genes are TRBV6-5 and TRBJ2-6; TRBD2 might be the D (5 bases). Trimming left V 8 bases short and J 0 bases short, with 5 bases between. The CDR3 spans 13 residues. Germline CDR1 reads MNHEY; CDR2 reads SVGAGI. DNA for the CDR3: TGTGCCAGCCGGGACTCTGGGGCCAACGTCCTGACTTTC. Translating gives CASRDSGANVLTF.

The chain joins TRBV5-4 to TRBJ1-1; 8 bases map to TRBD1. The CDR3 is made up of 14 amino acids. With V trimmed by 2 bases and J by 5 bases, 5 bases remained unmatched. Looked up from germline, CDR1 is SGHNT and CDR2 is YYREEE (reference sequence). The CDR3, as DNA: TGTGCCAGCAGCTTATCAGGGGGCGCGACTGAAGCTTTCTTT. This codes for CASSLSGGATEAFF.

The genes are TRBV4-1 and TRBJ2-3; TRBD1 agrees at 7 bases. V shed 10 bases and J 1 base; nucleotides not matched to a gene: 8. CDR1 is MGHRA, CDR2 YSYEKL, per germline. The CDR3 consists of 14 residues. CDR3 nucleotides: TGCGCCACCGGTCGGACAGGCGGCACAGATACGCAGTATTTT. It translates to CATGRTGGTDTQYF.

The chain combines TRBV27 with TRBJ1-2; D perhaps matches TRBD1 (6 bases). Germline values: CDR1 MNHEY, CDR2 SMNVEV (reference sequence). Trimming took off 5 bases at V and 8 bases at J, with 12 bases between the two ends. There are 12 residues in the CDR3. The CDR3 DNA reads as TGTGCCAGCAGTGCCCAGGGGTTGGGCTACACCTTC. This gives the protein CASSAQGLGYTF.

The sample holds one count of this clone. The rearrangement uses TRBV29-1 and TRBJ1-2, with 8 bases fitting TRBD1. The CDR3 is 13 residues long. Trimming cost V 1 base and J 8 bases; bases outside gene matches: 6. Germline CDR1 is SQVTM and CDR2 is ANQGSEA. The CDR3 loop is CSVEGQGLGGYTF. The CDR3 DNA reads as TGCAGCGTTGAAGGACAGGGGTTGGGGGGCTACACCTTC.

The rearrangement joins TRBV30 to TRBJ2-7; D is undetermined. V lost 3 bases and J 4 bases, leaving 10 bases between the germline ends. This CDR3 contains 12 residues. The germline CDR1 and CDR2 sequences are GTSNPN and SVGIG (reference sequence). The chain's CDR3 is CAWSADSYEQYF. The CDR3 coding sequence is TGTGCCTGGAGCGCGGATTCATACGAGCAGTACTTC.

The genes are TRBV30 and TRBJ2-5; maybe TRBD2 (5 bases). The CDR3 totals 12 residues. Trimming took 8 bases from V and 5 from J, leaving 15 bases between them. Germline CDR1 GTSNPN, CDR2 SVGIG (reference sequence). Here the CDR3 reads CAGEPASETQYF. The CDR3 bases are TGTGCCGGGGAGCCGGCATCGGAGACCCAGTACTTC.

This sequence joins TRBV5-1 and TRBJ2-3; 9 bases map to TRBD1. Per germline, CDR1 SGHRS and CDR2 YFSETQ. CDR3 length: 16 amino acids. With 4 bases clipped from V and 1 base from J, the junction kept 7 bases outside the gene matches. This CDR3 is CASSRGDRARTDTQYF. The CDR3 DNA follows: TGCGCCAGCAGCCGTGGGGACAGGGCGCGCACAGATACGCAGTATTTT.

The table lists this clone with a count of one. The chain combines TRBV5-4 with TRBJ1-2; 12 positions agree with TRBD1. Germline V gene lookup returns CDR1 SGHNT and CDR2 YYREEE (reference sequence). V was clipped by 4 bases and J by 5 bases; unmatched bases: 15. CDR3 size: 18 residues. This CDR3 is CASSPPGGTGGRGYGYTF. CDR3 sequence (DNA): TGTGCCAGCAGCCCCCCTGGGGGGACAGGGGGCAGGGGATATGGCTACACCTTC.

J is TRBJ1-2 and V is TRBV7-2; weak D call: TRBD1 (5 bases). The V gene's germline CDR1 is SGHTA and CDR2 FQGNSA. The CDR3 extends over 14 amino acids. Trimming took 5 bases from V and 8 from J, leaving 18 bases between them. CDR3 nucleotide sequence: TGTGCCAGCAGCCTCACCCCCCAAGGGGAAGGCTACACCTTC. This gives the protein CASSLTPQGEGYTF.

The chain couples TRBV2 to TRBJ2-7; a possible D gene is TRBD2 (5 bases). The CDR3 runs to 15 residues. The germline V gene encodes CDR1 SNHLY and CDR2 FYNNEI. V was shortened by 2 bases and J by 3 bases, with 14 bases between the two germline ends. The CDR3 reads CASSESTRPHYEQYF. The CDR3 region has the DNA TGTGCCAGCAGTGAATCCACTAGGCCCCACTACGAGCAGTACTTC.

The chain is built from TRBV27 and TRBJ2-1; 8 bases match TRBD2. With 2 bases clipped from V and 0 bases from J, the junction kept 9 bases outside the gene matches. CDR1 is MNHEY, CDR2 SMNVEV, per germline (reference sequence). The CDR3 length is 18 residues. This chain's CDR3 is CASSLRGSGAFSYNEQFF. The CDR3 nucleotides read TGTGCCAGCAGTTTAAGGGGTAGCGGGGCCTTCTCCTACAATGAGCAGTTCTTC.

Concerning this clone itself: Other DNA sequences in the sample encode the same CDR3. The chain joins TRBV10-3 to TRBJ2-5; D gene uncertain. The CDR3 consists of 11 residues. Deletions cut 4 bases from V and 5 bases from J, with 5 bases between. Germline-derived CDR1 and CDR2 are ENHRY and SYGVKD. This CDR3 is CAISAGETQYF. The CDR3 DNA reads TGTGCCATCAGTGCCGGGGAGACCCAGTACTTC.